This is a list of T cell receptor beta chains from one sample in a study of cytomegalovirus exposure and HLA in healthy donors. Measured with immunoSEQ multiplex PCR; TCRdb has only the in-frame clones, and not every one. In the table there are about 86,000 clones, approximately 93% of which are singletons. The sequencing input was PBMCs. The receptors come from a young man in good health and CMV-seronegative. The CDR3 runs from the conserved cysteine through the conserved F or W. The D gene is left open where the match is weak. The size of a clone is reported for some rows only, either as once, few or many, or as a class for expanded clones.

>TRBV19|once|TRBJ1-2|TRBD1
CASSTSDRVNYGYTF
TGTGCCAGTAGTACCTCGGACAGGGTAAACTATGGCTACACCTTC
>TRBV11-2|.|TRBJ1-2|TRBD1
CASSFTGDYGYTF
TGTGCCAGCAGCTTTACAGGGGACTATGGCTACACCTTC
>TRBV19|.|TRBJ1-2|.
CASSARQKRYGYTF
TGTGCCAGTAGTGCCAGACAAAAACGCTATGGCTACACCTTC
>TRBV27|.|TRBJ2-1|.
CASSTSGGEEYNEQFF
TGTGCCAGCAGTACCTCAGGAGGCGAGGAATACAATGAGCAGTTCTTC
>TRBV9|.|TRBJ2-1|TRBD2
CASSVAGLGYNEQFF
TGTGCCAGCAGCGTAGCGGGACTAGGATACAATGAGCAGTTCTTC
>TRBV7-2|.|TRBJ2-1|TRBD2
CASSLERLAGGKSYNEQFF
TGTGCCAGCAGCTTAGAAAGACTAGCGGGAGGCAAGAGTTACAATGAGCAGTTCTTC
>TRBV29-1|.|TRBJ1-1|.
CSVGSGTHTEAFF
TGCAGCGTTGGGTCTGGGACACACACTGAAGCTTTCTTT
>TRBV2|.|TRBJ2-5|TRBD2
CASTGGQAETQYF
TGTGCCAGCACGGGGGGGCAGGCGGAGACCCAGTACTTC
>TRBV28|.|TRBJ1-2|.
CASSTNPGGVPYGYTF
TGTGCCAGCAGTACAAACCCCGGCGGGGTCCCCTATGGCTACACCTTC
>TRBV6-4|.|TRBJ1-1|.
CASSDTGPTEAFF
TGTGCCAGCAGTGACACAGGGCCCACTGAAGCTTTCTTT
>TRBV21-1|.|TRBJ2-7|.
CASSKNRGSYEQYF
TGTGCCAGCAGCAAAAACAGGGGGTCCTACGAGCAGTACTTC
>TRBV6-6|.|TRBJ1-5|TRBD1
CASRDGTGGYNQPQHF
TGTGCCAGCAGAGATGGGACAGGGGGCTATAATCAGCCCCAGCATTTT
>TRBV6-5|.|TRBJ2-7|TRBD1
CASSRTGGIYEQYF
TGTGCCAGCAGCCGAACAGGGGGGATCTACGAGCAGTACTTC
>TRBV5-6|.|TRBJ1-5|.
CASSLAGFRSNQPQHF
TGTGCCAGCAGTCTTGCAGGTTTTAGAAGCAATCAGCCCCAGCATTTT
>TRBV7-6|.|TRBJ2-7|.
CASSLYYYEQYF
TGTGCCAGCAGCTTATATTACTACGAGCAGTACTTC
>TRBV10-3|once|TRBJ2-1|TRBD2
CAISEPLGLADNEQFF
TGTGCCATCAGTGAGCCACTGGGACTAGCGGACAATGAGCAGTTCTTC
>TRBV10-1|once|TRBJ1-1|.
CASSLQTMNTEAFF
TGCGCCAGCAGCTTACAGACAATGAACACTGAAGCTTTCTTT
>TRBV27|.|TRBJ1-6|TRBD1
CASSDREYSPLHF
TGTGCCAGCAGCGACAGGGAATATTCACCCCTCCACTTT
>TRBV7-6|.|TRBJ2-5|TRBD2
CASSILAAQETQYF
TGTGCCAGCAGCATACTAGCGGCCCAAGAGACCCAGTACTTC
>TRBV2|.|TRBJ2-1|TRBD1
CASSPQGYEQFF
TGTGCCAGCAGTCCACAGGGGTATGAGCAGTTCTTC
>TRBV5-4|.|TRBJ2-5|TRBD2
CASSGPGLAGAGKTQYF
TGTGCCAGCAGCGGACCGGGACTAGCGGGAGCAGGAAAGACCCAGTACTTC
>TRBV27|.|TRBJ2-2|TRBD1
CASSLTGENTGELFF
TGTGCCAGCAGTTTGACAGGGGAGAACACCGGGGAGCTGTTTTTT
>TRBV6-1|.|TRBJ1-1|.
CARTTGWDEAFF
TGTGCCAGGACAACAGGGTGGGATGAAGCTTTCTTT
>TRBV19|.|TRBJ2-2|.
CASSLGQFTGELFF
TGTGCCAGTTCCCTTGGACAGTTCACCGGGGAGCTGTTTTTT
>TRBV28|.|TRBJ1-1|TRBD1
CASSPGQALNTEAFF
TGTGCCAGCAGTCCAGGACAGGCCCTTAACACTGAAGCTTTCTTT
>TRBV2|.|TRBJ1-1|.
CASSLSGGMNTEAFF
TGTGCCAGCAGTCTGAGTGGGGGGATGAACACTGAAGCTTTCTTT
>TRBV7-7|.|TRBJ2-5|.
CASSFGGVYQETQYF
TGTGCTAGCAGCTTCGGCGGAGTTTACCAAGAGACCCAGTACTTC
>TRBV2|.|TRBJ1-4|.
CASSETSRSNEKLFF
TGTGCCAGCAGTGAGACTTCCAGATCCAATGAAAAACTGTTTTTT
>TRBV25-1|.|TRBJ1-2|TRBD1
CASSGGGTGNNYGYTF
TGTGCCAGCAGTGGGGGAGGGACAGGGAATAACTATGGCTACACCTTC
>TRBV6-5|.|TRBJ2-7|TRBD1
CASKSDREEQYF
TGTGCCAGCAAGTCCGACAGGGAAGAGCAGTACTTC
>TRBV18|.|TRBJ1-5|TRBD1
CASSPAGGNQQPQHF
TGTGCCAGCTCACCGGCAGGGGGCAATCAACAGCCCCAGCATTTT
>TRBV15|.|TRBJ2-5|TRBD1
CATSRDRGPETQYF
TGTGCCACCAGCAGAGACAGGGGGCCGGAGACCCAGTACTTC
>TRBV19|.|TRBJ2-1|.
CASSIPLPGKEQFF
TGTGCCAGTAGTATTCCCCTCCCAGGGAAAGAGCAGTTCTTC
>TRBV5-1|.|TRBJ1-2|.
CASSLAMGQKYGYTF
TGCGCCAGCAGCTTGGCCATGGGGCAGAAATATGGCTACACCTTC
>TRBV7-2|.|TRBJ1-2|.
CASNIRSNYGYTF
TGTGCCAGCAACATTAGGAGTAACTATGGCTACACCTTC
>TRBV7-9|.|TRBJ2-2|TRBD1
CASSPRPLGQGDTGELFF
TGTGCCAGCAGCCCCCGCCCTTTAGGACAGGGTGACACCGGGGAGCTGTTTTTT
>TRBV9|.|TRBJ1-1|TRBD1
CASSTRAGGMNTEAFF
TGTGCCAGCAGCACCCGGGCAGGGGGAATGAACACTGAAGCTTTCTTT
>TRBV4-1|once|TRBJ2-7|TRBD2
CASSQLGLASAYEQYF
TGCGCCAGCAGCCAACTCGGACTAGCGTCTGCCTACGAGCAGTACTTC
>TRBV5-1|once|TRBJ1-5|TRBD1
CASSPDRALGQPQHF
TGCGCCAGCAGCCCAGACAGGGCATTGGGACAGCCCCAGCATTTT
>TRBV27|.|TRBJ2-7|.
CASSSGVYSSYEQYF
TGTGCCAGCAGTTCAGGGGTTTATAGCTCCTACGAGCAGTACTTC
>TRBV4-2|.|TRBJ2-3|.
CASSQGRERGGDTQYF
TGTGCCAGCAGCCAAGGACGGGAGCGTGGCGGAGATACGCAGTATTTT
>TRBV5-1|.|TRBJ2-2|.
CASSPQGSGELFF
TGCGCCAGCAGCCCCCAGGGAAGCGGGGAGCTGTTTTTT
>TRBV18|.|TRBJ2-7|TRBD1
CASSLYLPDRGRSYEQYF
TGTGCCAGCTCACTATACTTACCTGACAGGGGACGATCCTACGAGCAGTACTTC